Included here is one T cell receptor beta chain sequence, with context. It has no known antigen specificity. No much larger clone is present one base from it, and per-base qualities are unavailable. The immunoSEQ Assay, a bias-controlled multiplex PCR, was used to amplify TCRbeta CDR3 regions from genomic DNA. Per the authors' processing: The number of nucleated cells in each sample was estimated from the amplification of reference gene primers within the assay. Sequence reads were collapsed and filtered to measure the absolute abundance of every unique TCRbeta CDR3 rearrangement. For each sample, productive Simpson clonality was calculated by taking the square root of Simpson's diversity index across productive rearrangements. TCRdb obtained this table from immuneACCESS and retained in-frame rearrangements with V and J assigned. These tables miss some clones; where compared with another copy, unresolved V genes account for less than half of the shortfall, and the remainder is unexplained. V and J calls and clone size come straight from that table; D and trimming were deduced from the DNA. For this sample the table gives about 150,000 clones, of which around nine tenths were detected only once. The top ten clonotypes cover 8.6% of the sample.

This sample was included in a study of blood T cell repertoires in COVID-19 (dated by TCRdb to the early 2020s). Study-wide context: Collaborator samples came from the United States, Italy and Spain and covered acute and convalescent phases of COVID-19. The dataset comprised deeply sampled blood TCRbeta repertoires from subjects exposed to, actively infected with, or recovered from COVID-19. Where available, HLA class I and class II types were obtained from metadata supplied by the sample provider rather than from assay-based typing. The sample metadata nearly always contained a de-identified subject ID, COVID-19 status, age in years and sex. The samples were drawn from two sources: the first 160 participants of the ongoing ImmuneRACE study, and 1,254 subjects contributed by 6 global collaborators. The repertoires were made available in a free public database intended to serve as a resource for research on the immune response to SARS-CoV-2. The material from the prospective study consisted of cDNA or gDNA derived from T cells, B-cell-depleted T cells, or PBMCs. Findings and caveats that apply to the study as a whole: The quantity of clinical and demographic metadata differed by source and by participant and was supplied without curation.

CDR1 and CDR2 are drawn from the germline V gene: MNHEY, SVGAGI. V and J lose 4 bases and 4 bases, and a span of 10 bases separates them. The CDR3 spans 13 residues, from the cysteine through the phenylalanine. Here the CDR3 DNA is all that survives: 39 bases in frame from base 1. Whole blood was collected in K2EDTA tubes by collaborating institutions according to the institutions' own protocols. For TCRbeta analysis, collaborators shipped samples as frozen whole blood, isolated PBMCs, or DNA extracted from either of those sample types. Rearrangement joined TRBV6-5 to TRBJ1-2; confidence is insufficient to name the D gene. The TCR comes from a woman aged 45-65 years with active or convalescent COVID-19. The sample comprised peripheral blood. The base sequence is TGTGCCAGCAGTTTCTACAGAGCCTATGGCTACACCTTC. This translates into CASSFYRAYGYTF.